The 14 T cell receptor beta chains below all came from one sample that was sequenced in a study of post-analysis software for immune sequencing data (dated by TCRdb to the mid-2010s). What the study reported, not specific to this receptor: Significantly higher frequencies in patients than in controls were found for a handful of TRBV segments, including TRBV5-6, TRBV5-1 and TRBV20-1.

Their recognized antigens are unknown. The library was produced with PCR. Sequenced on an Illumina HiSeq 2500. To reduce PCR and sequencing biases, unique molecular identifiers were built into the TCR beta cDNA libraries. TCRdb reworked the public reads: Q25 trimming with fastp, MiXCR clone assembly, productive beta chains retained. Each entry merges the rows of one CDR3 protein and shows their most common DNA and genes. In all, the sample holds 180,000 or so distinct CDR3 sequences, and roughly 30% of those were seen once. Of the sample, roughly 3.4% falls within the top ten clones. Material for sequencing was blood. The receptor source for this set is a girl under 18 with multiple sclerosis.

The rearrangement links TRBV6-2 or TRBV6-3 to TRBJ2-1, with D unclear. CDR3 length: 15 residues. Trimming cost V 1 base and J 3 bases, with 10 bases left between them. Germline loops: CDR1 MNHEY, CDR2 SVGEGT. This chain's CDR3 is CASSYFGSNYNEQFF. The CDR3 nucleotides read TGTGCCAGCAGTTACTTCGGCAGTAACTACAATGAGCAGTTCTTC.

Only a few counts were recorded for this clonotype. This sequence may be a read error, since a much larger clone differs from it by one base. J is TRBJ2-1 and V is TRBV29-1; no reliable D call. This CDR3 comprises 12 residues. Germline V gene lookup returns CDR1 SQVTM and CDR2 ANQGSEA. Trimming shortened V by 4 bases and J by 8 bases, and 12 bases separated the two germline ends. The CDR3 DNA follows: TGCAGCGTTGTCGAGGTGAGCGATGAGCAGTTCTTC. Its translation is CSVVEVSDEQFF.

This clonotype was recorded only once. Here the CDR3 DNA reads TGTGCCAGCAGTTACCGGACTAGCGGGAACAATGAGCAGTTCTTC. Translation gives CASSYRTSGNNEQFF. The chain has TRBV6-5 and TRBJ2-1; 12 positions match TRBD2. V trimming: 2 bases; J trimming: 5 bases; junction bases outside the gene matches: 1. The CDR3 is 15 residues long. The germline V gene encodes CDR1 MNHEY and CDR2 SVGAGI.

This CDR3 reads CASSSNRETEAFF. The CDR3 DNA follows: TGTGCCAGCAGCTCGAACAGGGAGACTGAAGCTTTCTTT. The V gene is TRBV11-2, the J gene TRBJ1-1, with D perhaps matching TRBD1 (6 bases). Trimming removed 4 bases at V and 5 bases at J, with 11 bases between. CDR3 length: 13 amino acids. Germline CDR1 is SGHAT and CDR2 is FQNNGV.

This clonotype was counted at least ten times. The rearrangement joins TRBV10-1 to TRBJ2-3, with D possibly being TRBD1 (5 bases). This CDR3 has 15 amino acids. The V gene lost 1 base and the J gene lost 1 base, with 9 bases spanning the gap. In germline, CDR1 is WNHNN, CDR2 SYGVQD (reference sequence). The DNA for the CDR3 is TGCGCCAGCAGTGAGTGGAAGACAGGCACAGATACGCAGTATTTT. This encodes CASSEWKTGTDTQYF.

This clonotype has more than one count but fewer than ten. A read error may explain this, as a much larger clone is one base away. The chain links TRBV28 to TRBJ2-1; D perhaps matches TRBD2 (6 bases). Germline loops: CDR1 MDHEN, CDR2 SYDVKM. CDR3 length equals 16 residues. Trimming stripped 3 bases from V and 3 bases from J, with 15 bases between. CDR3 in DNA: TGTGCCAGCAGTTTTGGTCGAGCGGGTAACTACAATGAGCAGTTCTTC. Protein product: CASSFGRAGNYNEQFF.

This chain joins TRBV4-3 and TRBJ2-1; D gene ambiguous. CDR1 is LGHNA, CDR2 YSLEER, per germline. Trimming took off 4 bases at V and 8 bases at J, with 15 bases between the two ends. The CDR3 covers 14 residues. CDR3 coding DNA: TGCGCCAGCAGCCCCACCTTAGGAGAGGATGAGCAGTTCTTC. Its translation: CASSPTLGEDEQFF.

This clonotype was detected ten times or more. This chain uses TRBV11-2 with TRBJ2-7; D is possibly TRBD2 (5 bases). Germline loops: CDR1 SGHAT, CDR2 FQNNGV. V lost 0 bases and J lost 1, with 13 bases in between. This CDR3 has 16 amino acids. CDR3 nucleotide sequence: TGTGCCAGCAGCTTAGAGGGAGCATACCGATCCTACGAGCAGTACTTC. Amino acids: CASSLEGAYRSYEQYF.

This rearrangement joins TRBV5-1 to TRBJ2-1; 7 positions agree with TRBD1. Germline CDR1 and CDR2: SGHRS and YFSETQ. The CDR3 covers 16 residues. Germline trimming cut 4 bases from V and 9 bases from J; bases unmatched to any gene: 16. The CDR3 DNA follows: TGCGCCAGCAGCCGATACAGGGGAACGGGCGGCACTGAGCAGTTCTTC. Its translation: CASSRYRGTGGTEQFF.

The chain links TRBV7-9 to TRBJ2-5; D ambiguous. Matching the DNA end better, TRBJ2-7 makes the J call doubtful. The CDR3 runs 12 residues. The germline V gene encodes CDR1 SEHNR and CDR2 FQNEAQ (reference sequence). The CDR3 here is CASSPSRGEQYF. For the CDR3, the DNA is TGTGCCAGCAGCCCCTCGAGAGGCGAGCAGTACTTC.

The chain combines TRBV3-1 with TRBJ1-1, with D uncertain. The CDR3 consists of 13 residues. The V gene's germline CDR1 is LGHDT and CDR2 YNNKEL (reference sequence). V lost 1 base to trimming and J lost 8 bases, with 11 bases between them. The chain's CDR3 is CASSQVNRQEAFF. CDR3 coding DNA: TGTGCCAGCAGCCAAGTAAATCGACAAGAAGCTTTCTTT.

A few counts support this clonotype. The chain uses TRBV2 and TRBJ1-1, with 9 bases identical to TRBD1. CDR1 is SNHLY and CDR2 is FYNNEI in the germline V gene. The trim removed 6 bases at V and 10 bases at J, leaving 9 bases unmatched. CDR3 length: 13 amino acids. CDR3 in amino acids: CASRDTGGRRAFF. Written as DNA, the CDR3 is TGTGCCAGCAGGGATACAGGGGGCAGGCGAGCTTTCTTT. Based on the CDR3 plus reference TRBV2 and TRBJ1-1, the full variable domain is EPEVTQTPSHQVTQMGQEVILRCVPISNHLYFYWYRQILGQKVEFLVSFYNNEISEKSEIFDDQFSVERPDGSNFTLKIRSTKLEDSAMYFCASRDTGGRRAFFGQGTRLTVV.

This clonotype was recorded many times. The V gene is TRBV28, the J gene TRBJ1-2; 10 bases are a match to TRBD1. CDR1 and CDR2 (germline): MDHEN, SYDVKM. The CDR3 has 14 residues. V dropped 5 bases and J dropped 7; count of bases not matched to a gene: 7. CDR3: CASSALGQGSGYTF. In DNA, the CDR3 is TGTGCCAGCAGTGCTTTGGGACAGGGGTCTGGCTACACCTTC.

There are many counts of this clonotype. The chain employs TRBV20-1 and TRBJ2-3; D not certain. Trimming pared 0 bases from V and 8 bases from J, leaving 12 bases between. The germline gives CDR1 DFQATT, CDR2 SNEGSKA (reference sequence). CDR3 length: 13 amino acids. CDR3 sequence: CSARDAGKGTQYF. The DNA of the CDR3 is TGCAGTGCTAGAGATGCTGGGAAGGGTACGCAGTATTTT.